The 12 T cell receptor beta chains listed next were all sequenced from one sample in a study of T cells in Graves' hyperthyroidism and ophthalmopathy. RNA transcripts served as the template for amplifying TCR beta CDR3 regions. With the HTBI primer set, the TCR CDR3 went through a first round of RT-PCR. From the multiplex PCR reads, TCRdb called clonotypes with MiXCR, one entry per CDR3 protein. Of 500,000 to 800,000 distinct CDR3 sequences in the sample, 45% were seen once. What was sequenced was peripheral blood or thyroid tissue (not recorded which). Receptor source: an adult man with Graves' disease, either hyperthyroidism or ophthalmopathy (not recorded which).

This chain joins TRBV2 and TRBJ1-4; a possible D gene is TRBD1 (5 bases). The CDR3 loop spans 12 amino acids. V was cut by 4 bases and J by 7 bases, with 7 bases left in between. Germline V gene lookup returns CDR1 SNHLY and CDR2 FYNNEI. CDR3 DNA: TGTGCCAGCAGTGTAGGGGTTGAAAAACTGTTTTTT. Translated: CASSVGVEKLFF.

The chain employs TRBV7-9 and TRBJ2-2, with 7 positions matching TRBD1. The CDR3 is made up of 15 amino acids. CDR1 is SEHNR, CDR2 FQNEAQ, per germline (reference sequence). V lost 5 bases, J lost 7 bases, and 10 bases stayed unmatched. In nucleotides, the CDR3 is TGTGCCAGCAGCCCCAGACAGGGTGTTGGCGGGGAGCTGTTTTTT. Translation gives CASSPRQGVGGELFF.

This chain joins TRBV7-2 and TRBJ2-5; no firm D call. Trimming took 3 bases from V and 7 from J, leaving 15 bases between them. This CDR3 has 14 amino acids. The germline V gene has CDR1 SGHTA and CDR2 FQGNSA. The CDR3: CASSLSDVRGTQYF. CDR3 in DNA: TGTGCCAGCAGCTTGTCTGACGTCCGAGGGACCCAGTACTTC.

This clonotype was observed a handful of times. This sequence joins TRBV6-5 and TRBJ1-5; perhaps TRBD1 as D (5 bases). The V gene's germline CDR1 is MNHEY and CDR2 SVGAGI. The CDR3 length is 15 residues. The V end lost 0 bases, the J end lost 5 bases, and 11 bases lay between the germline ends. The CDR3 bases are TGTGCCAGCAGTTACTCGGGACTGCGAGATCAGCCCCAGCATTTT. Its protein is CASSYSGLRDQPQHF.

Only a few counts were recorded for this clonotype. The CDR3 reads CACGPRGLYEQYF. CDR3 coding DNA: TGTGCCTGTGGACCCCGTGGGTTGTACGAGCAGTACTTC. This sequence joins TRBV12-3 or TRBV12-4 and TRBJ2-7; D is unclear. Trimming cost V 11 bases and J 4 bases, with 18 bases left between them. The CDR3 runs to 13 residues.

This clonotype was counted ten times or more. In nucleotides, the CDR3 is TGTGCCATCAGAGGACAGGGAGGAAGGAACACTGAAGCTTTCTTT. Its translation is CAIRGQGGRNTEAFF. The rearrangement links TRBV10-3 to TRBJ1-1, with TRBD1 matching 8 bases. The germline V gene has CDR1 ENHRY and CDR2 SYGVKD. The CDR3 is 15 amino acids. V lost 6 bases to trimming and J lost 1 base; unmatched junction nucleotides: 7.

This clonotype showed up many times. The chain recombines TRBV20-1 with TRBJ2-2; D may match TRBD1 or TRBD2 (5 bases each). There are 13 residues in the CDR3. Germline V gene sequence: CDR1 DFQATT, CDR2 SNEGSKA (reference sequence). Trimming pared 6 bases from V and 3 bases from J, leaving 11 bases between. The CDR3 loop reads CSAMRGHTGELFF. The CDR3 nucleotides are TGCAGTGCCATGAGGGGTCACACCGGGGAGCTGTTTTTT.

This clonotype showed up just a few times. DNA for the CDR3: TGTGCCAGCAGTGGCCATCCTCGGAACGACTACGAGCAGTACTTC. Its translation is CASSGHPRNDYEQYF. The rearrangement joins TRBV6-1 to TRBJ2-7, with unresolved D. CDR3 length: 15 amino acids. Germline loops: CDR1 MNHNS, CDR2 SASEGT. Trimming stripped 4 bases from V and 3 bases from J, with 16 bases between.

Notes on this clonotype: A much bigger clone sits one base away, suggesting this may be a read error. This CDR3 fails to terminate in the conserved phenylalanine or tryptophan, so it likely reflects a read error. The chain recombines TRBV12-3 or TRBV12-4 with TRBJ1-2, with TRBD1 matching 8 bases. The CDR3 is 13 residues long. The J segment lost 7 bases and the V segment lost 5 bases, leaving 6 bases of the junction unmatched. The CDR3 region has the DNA TGTGCCAGCAGTGTCGACAGGGGACGTGGCTACACCGTC. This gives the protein CASSVDRGRGYTV.

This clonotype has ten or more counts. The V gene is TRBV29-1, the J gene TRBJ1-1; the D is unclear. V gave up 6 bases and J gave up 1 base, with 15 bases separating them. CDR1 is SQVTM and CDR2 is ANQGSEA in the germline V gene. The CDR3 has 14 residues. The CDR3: CSVAYRRENTEAFF. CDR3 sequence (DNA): TGCAGCGTCGCCTACCGTCGAGAGAACACTGAAGCTTTCTTT.

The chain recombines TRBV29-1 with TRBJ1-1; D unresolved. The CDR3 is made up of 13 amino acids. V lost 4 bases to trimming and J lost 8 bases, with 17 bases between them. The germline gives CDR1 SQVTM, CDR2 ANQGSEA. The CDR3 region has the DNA TGCAGCGTTGCTCCGGACCCACAAGGGGAAGCTTTCTTT. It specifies CSVAPDPQGEAFF.

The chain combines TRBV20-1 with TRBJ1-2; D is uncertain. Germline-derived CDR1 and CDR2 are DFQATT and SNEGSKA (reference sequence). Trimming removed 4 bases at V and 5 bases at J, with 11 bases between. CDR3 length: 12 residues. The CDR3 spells CSAIRGEYGYTF. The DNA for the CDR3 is TGCAGTGCTATCCGGGGAGAGTATGGCTACACCTTC.